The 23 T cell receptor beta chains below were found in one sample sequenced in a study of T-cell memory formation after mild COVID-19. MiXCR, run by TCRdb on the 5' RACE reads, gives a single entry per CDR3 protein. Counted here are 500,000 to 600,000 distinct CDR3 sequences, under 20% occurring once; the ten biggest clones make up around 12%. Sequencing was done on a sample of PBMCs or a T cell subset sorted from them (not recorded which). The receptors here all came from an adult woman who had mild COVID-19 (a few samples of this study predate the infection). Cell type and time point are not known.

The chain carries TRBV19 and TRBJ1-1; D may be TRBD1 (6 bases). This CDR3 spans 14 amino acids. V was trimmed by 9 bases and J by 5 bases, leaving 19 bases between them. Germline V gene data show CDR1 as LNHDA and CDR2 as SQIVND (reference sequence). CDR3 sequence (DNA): TGTGCCAGCTCGTCCCAGGGGAAGGGTACTGAAGCTTTCTTT. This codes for CASSSQGKGTEAFF.

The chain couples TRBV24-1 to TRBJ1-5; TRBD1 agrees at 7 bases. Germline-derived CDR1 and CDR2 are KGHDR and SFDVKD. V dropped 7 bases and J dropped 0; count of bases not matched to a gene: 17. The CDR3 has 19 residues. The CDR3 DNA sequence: TGTGCCACCAGGAAGATTGGACAGGCGTGTAGGGGTAGCAATCAGCCCCAGCATTTT. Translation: CATRKIGQACRGSNQPQHF.

The CDR3 DNA sequence: TGTGCCAGCAGCTTTTCCGGAGACCTCACAGATACGCAGTATTTT. This gives the protein CASSFSGDLTDTQYF. The V call is TRBV7-6, the J call TRBJ2-3; D remains unclear. Germline CDR1 SGHVS, CDR2 FNYEAQ. This CDR3 has 15 amino acids. V lost 3 bases, J lost 2 bases, and 12 bases lay in between.

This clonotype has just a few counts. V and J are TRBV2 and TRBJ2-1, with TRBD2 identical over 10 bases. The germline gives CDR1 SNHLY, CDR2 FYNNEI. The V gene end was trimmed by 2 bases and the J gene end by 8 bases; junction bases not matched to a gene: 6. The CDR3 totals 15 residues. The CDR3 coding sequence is TGTGCCAGCAGTGAAAGGCCTAGCGGGAGTTATGAGCAGTTCTTC. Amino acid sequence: CASSERPSGSYEQFF.

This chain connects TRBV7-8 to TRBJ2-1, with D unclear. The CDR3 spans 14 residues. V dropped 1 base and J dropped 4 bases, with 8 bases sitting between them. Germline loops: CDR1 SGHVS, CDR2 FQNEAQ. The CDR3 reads CASSLESLYNEQFF. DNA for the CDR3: TGTGCCAGCAGCTTAGAAAGCTTATACAATGAGCAGTTCTTC.

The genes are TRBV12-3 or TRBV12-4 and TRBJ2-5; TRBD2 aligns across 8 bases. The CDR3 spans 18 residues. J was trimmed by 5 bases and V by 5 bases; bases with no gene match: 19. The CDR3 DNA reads TGTGCCAGCAGTAACCCGGGGCGCGGGGGGAAGTCTATGGAGACCCAGTACTTC. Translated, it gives CASSNPGRGGKSMETQYF.

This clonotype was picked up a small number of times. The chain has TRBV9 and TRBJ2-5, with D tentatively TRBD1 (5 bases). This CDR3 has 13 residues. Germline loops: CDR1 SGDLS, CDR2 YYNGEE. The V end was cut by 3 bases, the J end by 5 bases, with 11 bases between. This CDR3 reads CASSGGRPETQYF. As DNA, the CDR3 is TGTGCCAGCAGCGGGGGCAGACCGGAGACCCAGTACTTC.

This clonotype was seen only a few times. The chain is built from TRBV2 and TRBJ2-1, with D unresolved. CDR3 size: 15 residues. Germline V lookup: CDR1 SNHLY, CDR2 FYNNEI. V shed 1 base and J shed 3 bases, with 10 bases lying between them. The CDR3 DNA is TGTGCCAGCAGTGAAGTAAGGCAGTTCTACAATGAGCAGTTCTTC. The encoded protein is CASSEVRQFYNEQFF.

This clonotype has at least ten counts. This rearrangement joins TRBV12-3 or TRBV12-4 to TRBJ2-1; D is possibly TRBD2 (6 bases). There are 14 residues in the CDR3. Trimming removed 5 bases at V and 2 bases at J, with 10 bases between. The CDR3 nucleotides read TGTGCCAGCAGTCGGAGGGCCCCCTACAATGAGCAGTTCTTC. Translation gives CASSRRAPYNEQFF.

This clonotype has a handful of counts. For the CDR3, the DNA is TGTGCCAGCAGCGACAGGGGAAAGGAGACCCAGTACTTC. This encodes CASSDRGKETQYF. The chain employs TRBV6-5 and TRBJ2-5; 8 nucleotides agree with TRBD1. The length of the CDR3 is 13 residues. Trimming at V came to 6 bases and at J to 5 bases, leaving 5 bases not matched to a gene. Looked up from germline, CDR1 is MNHEY and CDR2 is SVGAGI.

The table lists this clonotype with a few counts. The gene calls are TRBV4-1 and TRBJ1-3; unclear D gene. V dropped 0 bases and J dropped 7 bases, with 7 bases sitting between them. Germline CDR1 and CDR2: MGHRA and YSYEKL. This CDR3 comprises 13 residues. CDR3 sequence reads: CASSQDRWNTIYF. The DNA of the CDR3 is TGCGCCAGCAGCCAAGACAGATGGAACACCATATATTTT.

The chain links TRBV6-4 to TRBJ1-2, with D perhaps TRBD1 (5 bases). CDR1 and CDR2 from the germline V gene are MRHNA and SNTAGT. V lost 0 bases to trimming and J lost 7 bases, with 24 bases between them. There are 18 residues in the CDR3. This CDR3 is CASSDSKSGTTSIGGYTF. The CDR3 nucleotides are TGTGCCAGCAGTGACTCGAAATCCGGGACCACCTCTATAGGTGGCTACACCTTC.

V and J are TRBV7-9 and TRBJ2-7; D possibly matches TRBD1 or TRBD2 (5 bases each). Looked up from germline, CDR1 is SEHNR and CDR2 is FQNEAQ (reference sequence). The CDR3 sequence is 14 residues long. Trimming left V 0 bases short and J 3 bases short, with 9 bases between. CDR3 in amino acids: CASSLAGEFYEQYF. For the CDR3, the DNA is TGTGCCAGCAGCTTAGCGGGGGAGTTCTACGAGCAGTACTTC.

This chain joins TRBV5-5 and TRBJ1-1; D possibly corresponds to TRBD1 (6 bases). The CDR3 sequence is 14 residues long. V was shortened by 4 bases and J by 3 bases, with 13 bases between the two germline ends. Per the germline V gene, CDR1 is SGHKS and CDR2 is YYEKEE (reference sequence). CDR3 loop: CASSDWRGDTEAFF. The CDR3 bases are TGTGCCAGCAGCGACTGGAGGGGGGACACTGAAGCTTTCTTT.

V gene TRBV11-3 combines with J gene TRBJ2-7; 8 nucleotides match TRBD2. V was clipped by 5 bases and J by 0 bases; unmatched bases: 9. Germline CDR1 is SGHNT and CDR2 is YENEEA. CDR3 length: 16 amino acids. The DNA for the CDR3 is TGTGCCAGCAGCCCTAGTGGCGGGGGGAGCTCCTACGAGCAGTACTTC. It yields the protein CASSPSGGGSSYEQYF.

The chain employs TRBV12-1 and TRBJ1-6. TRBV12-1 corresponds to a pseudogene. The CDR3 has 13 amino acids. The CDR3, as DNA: TGTGCCAGCCCGGTAACTTGGCATTCACCCCTCCACTTT. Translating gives CASPVTWHSPLHF.

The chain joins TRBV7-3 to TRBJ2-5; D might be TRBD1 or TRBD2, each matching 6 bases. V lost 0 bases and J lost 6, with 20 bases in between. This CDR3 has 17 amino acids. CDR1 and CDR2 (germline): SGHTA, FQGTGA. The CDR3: CASSLTTYWGAQQTQYF. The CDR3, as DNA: TGTGCCAGCAGCTTAACGACTTATTGGGGGGCCCAGCAGACCCAGTACTTC.

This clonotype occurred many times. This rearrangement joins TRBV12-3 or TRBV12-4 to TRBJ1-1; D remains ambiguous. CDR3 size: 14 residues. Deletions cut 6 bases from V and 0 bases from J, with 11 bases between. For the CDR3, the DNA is TGTGCCAGCAGGCCGCACGAGATGAACACTGAAGCTTTCTTT. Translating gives CASRPHEMNTEAFF.

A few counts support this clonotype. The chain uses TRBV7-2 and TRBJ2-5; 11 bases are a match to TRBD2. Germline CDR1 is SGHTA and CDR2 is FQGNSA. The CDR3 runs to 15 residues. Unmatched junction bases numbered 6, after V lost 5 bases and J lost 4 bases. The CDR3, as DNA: TGTGCCAGCAGCCGGTCTAGCGGGAGGTCAGAGACCCAGTACTTC. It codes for CASSRSSGRSETQYF.

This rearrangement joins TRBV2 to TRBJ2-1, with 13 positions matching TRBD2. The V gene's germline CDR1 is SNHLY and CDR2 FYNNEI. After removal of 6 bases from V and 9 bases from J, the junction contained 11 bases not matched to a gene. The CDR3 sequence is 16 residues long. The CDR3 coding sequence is TGTGCCAGCAGAACCACTAGGACTAGCGGGAGTGGTGAGCAGTTCTTC. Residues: CASRTTRTSGSGEQFF. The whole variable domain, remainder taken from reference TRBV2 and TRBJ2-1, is EPEVTQTPSHQVTQMGQEVILRCVPISNHLYFYWYRQILGQKVEFLVSFYNNEISEKSEIFDDQFSVERPDGSNFTLKIRSTKLEDSAMYFCASRTTRTSGSGEQFFGPGTRLTVL.

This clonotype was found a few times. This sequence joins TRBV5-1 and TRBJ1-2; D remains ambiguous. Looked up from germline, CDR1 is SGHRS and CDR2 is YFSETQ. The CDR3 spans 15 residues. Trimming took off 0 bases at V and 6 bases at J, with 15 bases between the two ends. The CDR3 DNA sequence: TGCGCCAGCAGCTTGGACGAGTTAGCCGAGGATGGCTACACCTTC. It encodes CASSLDELAEDGYTF.

The CDR3 region is CSARTQGAPPYEQYF. DNA for the CDR3: TGCAGTGCTAGAACTCAGGGGGCTCCTCCCTACGAGCAGTACTTC. The V and J genes are TRBV20-1 and TRBJ2-7; 8 nucleotides align to TRBD1. With V trimmed by 2 bases and J by 2 bases, 8 bases remained unmatched. This CDR3 has 15 amino acids. Per germline, CDR1 DFQATT and CDR2 SNEGSKA (reference sequence).

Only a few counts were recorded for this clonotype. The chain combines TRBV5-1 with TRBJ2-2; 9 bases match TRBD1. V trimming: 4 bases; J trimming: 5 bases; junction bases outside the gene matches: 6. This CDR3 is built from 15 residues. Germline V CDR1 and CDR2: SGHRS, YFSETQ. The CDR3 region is CASSVGQGRTGELFF. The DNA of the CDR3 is TGCGCCAGCAGCGTTGGACAGGGGCGGACCGGGGAGCTGTTTTTT.